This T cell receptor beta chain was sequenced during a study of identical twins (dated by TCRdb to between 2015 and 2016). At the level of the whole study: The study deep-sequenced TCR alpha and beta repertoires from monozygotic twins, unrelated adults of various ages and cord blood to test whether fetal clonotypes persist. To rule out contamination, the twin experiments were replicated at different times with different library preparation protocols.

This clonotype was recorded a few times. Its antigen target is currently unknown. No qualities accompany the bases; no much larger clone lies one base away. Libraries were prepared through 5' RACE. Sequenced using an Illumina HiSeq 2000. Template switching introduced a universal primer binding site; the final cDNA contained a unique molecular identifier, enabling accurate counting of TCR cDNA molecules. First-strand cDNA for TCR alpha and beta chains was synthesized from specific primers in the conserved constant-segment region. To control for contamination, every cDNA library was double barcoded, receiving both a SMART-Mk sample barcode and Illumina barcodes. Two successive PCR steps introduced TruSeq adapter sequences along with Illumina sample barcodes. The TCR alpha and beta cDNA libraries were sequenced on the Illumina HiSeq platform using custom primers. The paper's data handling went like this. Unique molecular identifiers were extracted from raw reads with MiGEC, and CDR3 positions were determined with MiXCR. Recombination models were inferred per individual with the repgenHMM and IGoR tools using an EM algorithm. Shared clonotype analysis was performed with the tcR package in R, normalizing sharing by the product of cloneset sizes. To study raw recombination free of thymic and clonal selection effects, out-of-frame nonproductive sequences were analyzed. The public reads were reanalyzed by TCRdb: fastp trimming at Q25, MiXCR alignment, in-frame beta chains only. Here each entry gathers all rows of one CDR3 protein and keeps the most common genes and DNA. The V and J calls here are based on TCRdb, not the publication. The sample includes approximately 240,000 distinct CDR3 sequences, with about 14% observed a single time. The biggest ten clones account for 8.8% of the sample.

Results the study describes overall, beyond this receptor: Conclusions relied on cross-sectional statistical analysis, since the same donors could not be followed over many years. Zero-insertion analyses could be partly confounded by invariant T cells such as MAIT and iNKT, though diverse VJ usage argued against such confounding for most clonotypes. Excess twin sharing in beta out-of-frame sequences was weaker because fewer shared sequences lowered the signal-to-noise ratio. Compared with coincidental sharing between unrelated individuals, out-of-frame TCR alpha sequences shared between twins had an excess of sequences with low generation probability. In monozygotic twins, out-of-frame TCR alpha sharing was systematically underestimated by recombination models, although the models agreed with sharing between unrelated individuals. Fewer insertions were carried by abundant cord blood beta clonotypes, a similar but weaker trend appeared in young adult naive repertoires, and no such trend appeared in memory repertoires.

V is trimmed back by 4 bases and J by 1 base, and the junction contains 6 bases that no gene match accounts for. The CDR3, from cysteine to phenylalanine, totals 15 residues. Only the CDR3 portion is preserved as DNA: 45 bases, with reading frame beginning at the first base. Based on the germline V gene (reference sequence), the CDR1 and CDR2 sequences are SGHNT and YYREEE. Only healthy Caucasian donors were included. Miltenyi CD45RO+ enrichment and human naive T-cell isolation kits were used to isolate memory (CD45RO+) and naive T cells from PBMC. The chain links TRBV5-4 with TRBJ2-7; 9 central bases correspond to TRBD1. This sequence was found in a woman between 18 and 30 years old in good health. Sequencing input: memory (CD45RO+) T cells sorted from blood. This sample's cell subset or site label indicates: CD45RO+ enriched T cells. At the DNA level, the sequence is TGTGCCAGCAGCGCCTGGACAGGGGAGTCCTACGAGCAGTACTTC. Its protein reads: CASSAWTGESYEQYF.